The clone carrying this T cell receptor (beta chain) was observed once. Its target is unknown. Data came from immunoSEQ multiplex PCR; TCRdb stores just in-frame clones and leaves some out. The data contain 75,000 to 90,000 clones, around 88% of them singletons. These data originate in a study of lymphopenia after photon versus proton radiotherapy. Study results and caveats: Photon-treated patients lost naive T cells and TCR diversity; proton-treated stayed stable. After the lymphocyte nadir, photon-treated repertoires showed oligoclonal expansion, especially of CD8+ Temra cells. A bigger post-nadir fall in TCR diversity correlated inversely with survival time in deceased patients. Survival link was tested only in deceased patients; proton benefit remains a possibility.

The sequences come from peripheral blood, collected from a patient treated with proton-based radiotherapy. This receptor was taken from a man between 60 and 75 years old with pancreatic cancer.

In DNA form, the CDR3 reads TGTGCCAGCAGCCTAGCATTGGGCCAGGCCAAAAACATTCAGTACTTC. Translation gives CASSLALGQAKNIQYF. The chain has TRBV5-6 and TRBJ2-4; D perhaps matches TRBD2 (5 bases). Deletions cut 4 bases from V and 1 base from J, with 15 bases between. The germline CDR1 and CDR2 sequences are SGHDT and YYEEEE. The CDR3 length is 16 residues.